A single sample gave rise to the 5 T cell receptor beta chains below, sequenced in a study of blood T cell repertoires in COVID-19. Using immunoSEQ multiplex PCR, the repertoire was profiled, and TCRdb retains in-frame clones only, with some absent. Of 200,000 to 250,000 clones in the sample, 92% were seen once. The sample was peripheral blood. Source of these receptors: a man aged 55 to 70 with COVID-19, enrolled during active disease.

The table lists this clone with a count of one. This sequence joins TRBV3-1 (or the pseudogene TRBV3-2) and TRBJ2-7; D not resolved. Germline CDR1 LGHDT, CDR2 YNNKEL (reference sequence). This CDR3 has 11 amino acids. Trimming removed 4 bases from V and 6 bases from J, with 7 bases in between. CDR3 residues: CASSPFSEQYF. The CDR3 nucleotides are TGTGCCAGCAGCCCGTTTTCCGAGCAGTACTTC.

The chain is built from TRBV28 and TRBJ2-1; the D is unclear. Germline V gene data show CDR1 as MDHEN and CDR2 as SYDVKM. This CDR3 contains 12 residues. Trimming cost V 11 bases and J 10 bases, with 18 bases left between them. The CDR3, as DNA: TGTGCCCATGGGCCCTTATCGCAAGAGCAGTTCTTC. Protein sequence: CAHGPLSQEQFF.

The V gene is TRBV27, the J gene TRBJ2-2, with 9 positions matching TRBD1. The CDR3 has 16 residues. Germline CDR1 and CDR2: MNHEY and SMNVEV (reference sequence). The ends lost 6 bases at V and 6 bases at J; junction bases unmatched: 11. CDR3 nucleotide sequence: TGTGCCAGCAGACCCCCCGGGACAGGGCGGCCCGGGGAGCTGTTTTTT. Protein product: CASRPPGTGRPGELFF.

The CDR3 nucleotides read TGTGCCAGCAGCTTAGGTGGTAGCAAGTACGAGCAGTACTTC. It translates to CASSLGGSKYEQYF. The chain couples TRBV7-2 to TRBJ2-7, with D uncertain. The CDR3 runs 14 residues. Trimming removed 1 base at V and 4 bases at J, with 11 bases between. Germline V gene sequence: CDR1 SGHTA, CDR2 FQGNSA.

The chain joins TRBV18 to TRBJ2-7, with 10 nucleotides matching TRBD1. The CDR3 covers 17 residues. From germline, CDR1 is KGHSH and CDR2 LQKENI. Trimming took 4 bases from V and 1 from J; bases not matched to a gene: 10. The CDR3 loop reads CASSLRSGTGASYEQYF. CDR3 in DNA: TGTGCCAGCTCACTAAGATCCGGGACAGGGGCTTCCTACGAGCAGTACTTC.